This T cell receptor (beta chain) was found in a study of blood T cell repertoires in COVID-19. Overall study context: Sites across the United States, Italy and Spain contributed samples from acute and convalescent COVID-19. PBMCs, B-cell-depleted T cells, or T cells provided the cDNA or gDNA that made up the material.

Under the authors' procedure: Estimation of nucleated cell counts was performed using reference gene primer amplification. Libraries were prepared by immunoSEQ multiplex PCR; TCRdb keeps only in-frame clonotypes and omits some of them. The V and J calls and clone size are taken from that table; D and trimming were inferred from the DNA. Counted here are roughly 180,000 clones, almost 80% occurring once; the ten biggest clones make up roughly 17%. Trimming removed 4 bases from V and 3 bases from J, with 17 bases in between. The length of the CDR3 is 16 residues. The germline V gene encodes CDR1 LGHNA and CDR2 YNFKEQ.

The chain joins TRBV4-2 to TRBJ2-3; D is possibly TRBD2 (5 bases). This sequence originates from a man aged 60 to 75 with active or convalescent COVID-19. The sample was peripheral blood. The chain's CDR3 is CASSLVGREKTDTQYF. The CDR3, as DNA: TGTGCCAGCAGCCTGGTGGGCCGGGAAAAAACAGATACGCAGTATTTT.